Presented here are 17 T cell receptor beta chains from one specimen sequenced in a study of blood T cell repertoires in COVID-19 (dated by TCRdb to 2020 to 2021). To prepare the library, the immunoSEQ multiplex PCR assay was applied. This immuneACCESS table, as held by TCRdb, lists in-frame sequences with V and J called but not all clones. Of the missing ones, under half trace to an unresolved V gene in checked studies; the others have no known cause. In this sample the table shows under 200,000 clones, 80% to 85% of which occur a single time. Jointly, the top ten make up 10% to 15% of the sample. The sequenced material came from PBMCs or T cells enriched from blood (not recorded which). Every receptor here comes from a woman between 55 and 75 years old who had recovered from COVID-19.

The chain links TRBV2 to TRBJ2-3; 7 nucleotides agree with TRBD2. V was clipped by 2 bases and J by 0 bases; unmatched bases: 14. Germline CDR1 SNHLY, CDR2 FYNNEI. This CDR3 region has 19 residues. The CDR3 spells CASSEWGMSGVSSTDTQYF. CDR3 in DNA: TGTGCCAGCAGTGAATGGGGTATGAGCGGGGTCTCTAGCACAGATACGCAGTATTTT.

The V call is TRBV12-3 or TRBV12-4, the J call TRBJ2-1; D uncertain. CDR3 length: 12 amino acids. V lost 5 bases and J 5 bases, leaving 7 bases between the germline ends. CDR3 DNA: TGTGCCAGCAGTGTATACAACAATGAGCAGTTCTTC. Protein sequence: CASSVYNNEQFF.

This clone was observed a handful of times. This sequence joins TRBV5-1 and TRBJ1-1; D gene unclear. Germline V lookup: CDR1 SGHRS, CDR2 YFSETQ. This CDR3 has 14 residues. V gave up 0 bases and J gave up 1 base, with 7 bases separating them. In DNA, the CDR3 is TGCGCCAGCAGCTTGGGGCAGCGGAACACTGAAGCTTTCTTT. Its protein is CASSLGQRNTEAFF.

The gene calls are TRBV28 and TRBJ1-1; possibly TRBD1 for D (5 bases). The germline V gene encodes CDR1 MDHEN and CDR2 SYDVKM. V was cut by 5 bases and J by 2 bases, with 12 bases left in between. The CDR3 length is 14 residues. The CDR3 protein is CASSKRRGNTEAFF. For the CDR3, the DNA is TGTGCCAGCAGTAAGAGAAGGGGCAACACTGAAGCTTTCTTT.

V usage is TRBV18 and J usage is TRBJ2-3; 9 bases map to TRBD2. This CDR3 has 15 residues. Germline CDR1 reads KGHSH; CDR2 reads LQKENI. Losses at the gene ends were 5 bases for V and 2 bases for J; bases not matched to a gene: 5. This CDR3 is CASSYIAGVTDTQYF. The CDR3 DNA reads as TGTGCCAGCTCATACATAGCGGGAGTCACAGATACGCAGTATTTT. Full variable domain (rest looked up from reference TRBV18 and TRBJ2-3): NAGVMQNPRHLVRRRGQEARLRCSPMKGHSHVYWYRQLPEEGLKFMVYLQKENIIDESGMPKERFSAEFPKEGPSILRIQQVVRGDSAAYFCASSYIAGVTDTQYFGPGTRLTVL.

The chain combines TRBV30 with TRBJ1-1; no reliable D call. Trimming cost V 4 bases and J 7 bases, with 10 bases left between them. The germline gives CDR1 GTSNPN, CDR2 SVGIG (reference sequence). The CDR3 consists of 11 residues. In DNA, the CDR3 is TGTGCCTGGAATATTCACTATGAAGCTTTCTTT. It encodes CAWNIHYEAFF.

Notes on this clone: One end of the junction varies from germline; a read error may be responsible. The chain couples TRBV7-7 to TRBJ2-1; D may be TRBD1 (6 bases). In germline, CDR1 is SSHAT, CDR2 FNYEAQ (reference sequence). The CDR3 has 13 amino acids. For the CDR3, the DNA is TGTGCTAGCAGCCCTCAGGGGTGGGATGAGCAGTTCTTC. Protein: CASSPQGWDEQFF.

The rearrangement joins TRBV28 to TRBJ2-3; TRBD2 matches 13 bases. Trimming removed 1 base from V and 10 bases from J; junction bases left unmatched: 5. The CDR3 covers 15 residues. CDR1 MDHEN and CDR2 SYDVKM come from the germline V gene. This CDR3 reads CASSLSGLAGDPQYF. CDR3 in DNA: TGTGCCAGCAGTTTATCCGGACTAGCGGGAGACCCGCAGTATTTT.

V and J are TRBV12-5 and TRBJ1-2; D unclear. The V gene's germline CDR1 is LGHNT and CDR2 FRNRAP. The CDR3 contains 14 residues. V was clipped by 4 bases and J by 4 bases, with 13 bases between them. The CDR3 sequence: CASGSPYGSYGYTF. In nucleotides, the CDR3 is TGTGCTAGTGGTTCCCCCTACGGTTCCTATGGCTACACCTTC.

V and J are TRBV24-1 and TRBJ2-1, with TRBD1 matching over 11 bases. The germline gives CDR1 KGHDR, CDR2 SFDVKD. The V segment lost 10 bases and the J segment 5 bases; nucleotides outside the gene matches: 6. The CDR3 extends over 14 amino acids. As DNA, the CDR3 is TGTGCCACTCAGCGGGACAGGGGGAACAATGAGCAGTTCTTC. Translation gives CATQRDRGNNEQFF.

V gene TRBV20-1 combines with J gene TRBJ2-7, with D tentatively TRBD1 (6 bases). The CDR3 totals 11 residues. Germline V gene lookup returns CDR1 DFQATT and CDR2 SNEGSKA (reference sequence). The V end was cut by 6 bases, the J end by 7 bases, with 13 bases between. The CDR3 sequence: CSASRGSEQYF. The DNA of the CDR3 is TGCAGTGCCTCTAGGGGGAGTGAGCAGTACTTC.

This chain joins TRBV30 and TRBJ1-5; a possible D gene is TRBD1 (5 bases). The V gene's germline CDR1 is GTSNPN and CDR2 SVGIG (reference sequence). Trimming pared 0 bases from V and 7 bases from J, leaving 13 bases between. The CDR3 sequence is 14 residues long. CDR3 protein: CAWSVGQPGQPQHF. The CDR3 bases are TGTGCCTGGAGTGTGGGGCAGCCAGGCCAGCCCCAGCATTTT.

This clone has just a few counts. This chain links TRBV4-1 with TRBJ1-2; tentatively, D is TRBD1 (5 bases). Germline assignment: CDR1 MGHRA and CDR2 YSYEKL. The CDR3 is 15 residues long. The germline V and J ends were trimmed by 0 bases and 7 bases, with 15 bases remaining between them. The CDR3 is CASSQDTGQGAGYTF. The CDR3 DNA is TGCGCCAGCAGCCAAGATACGGGTCAGGGTGCTGGCTACACCTTC.

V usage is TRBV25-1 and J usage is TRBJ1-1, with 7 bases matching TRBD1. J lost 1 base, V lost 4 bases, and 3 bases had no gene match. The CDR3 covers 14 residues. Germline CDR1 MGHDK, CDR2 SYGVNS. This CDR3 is CASSGQGENTEAFF. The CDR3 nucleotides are TGTGCCAGCAGTGGCCAGGGGGAGAACACTGAAGCTTTCTTT. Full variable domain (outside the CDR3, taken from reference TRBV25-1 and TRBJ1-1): EADIYQTPRYLVIGTGKKITLECSQTMGHDKMYWYQQDPGMELHLIHYSYGVNSTEKGDLSSESTVSRIRTEHFPLTLESARPSHTSQYLCASSGQGENTEAFFGQGTRLTVV.

The CDR3 sequence: CASNSENNSPLHF. The CDR3 coding sequence is TGTGCCAGCAATTCGGAGAATAATTCACCCCTCCACTTT. This chain uses TRBV9 with TRBJ1-6; D not resolved. The CDR3 is 13 residues long. Germline V CDR1 and CDR2: SGDLS, YYNGEE. V lost 6 bases and J 5 bases, leaving 9 bases between the germline ends.

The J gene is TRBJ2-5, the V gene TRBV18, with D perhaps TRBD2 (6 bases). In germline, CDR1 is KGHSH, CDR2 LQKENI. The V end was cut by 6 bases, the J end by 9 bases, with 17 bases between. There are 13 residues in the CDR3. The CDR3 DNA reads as TGTGCCAGCTCGCCAGTAATCGGGGGATCCCAGTACTTC. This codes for CASSPVIGGSQYF.

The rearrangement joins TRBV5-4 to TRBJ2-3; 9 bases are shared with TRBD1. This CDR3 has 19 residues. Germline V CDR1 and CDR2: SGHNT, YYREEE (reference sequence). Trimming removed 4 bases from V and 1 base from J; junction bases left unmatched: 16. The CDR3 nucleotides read TGTGCCAGCAGCATGGGACAGGGACGGTTTGTCGGGGGCACAGATACGCAGTATTTT. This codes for CASSMGQGRFVGGTDTQYF.